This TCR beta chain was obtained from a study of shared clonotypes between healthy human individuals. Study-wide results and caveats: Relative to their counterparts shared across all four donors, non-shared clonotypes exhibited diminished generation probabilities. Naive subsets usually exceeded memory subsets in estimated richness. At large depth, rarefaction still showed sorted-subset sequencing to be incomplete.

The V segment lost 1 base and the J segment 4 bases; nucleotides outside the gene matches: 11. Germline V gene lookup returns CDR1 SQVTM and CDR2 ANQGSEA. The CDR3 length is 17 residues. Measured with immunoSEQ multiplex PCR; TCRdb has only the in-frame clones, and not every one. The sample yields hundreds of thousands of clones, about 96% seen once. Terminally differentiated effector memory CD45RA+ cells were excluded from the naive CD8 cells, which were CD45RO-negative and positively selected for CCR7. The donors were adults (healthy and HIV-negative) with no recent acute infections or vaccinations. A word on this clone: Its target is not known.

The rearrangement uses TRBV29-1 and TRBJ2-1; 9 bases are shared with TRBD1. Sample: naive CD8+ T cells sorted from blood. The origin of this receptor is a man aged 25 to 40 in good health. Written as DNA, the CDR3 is TGCAGCGTTGAAGCGGCGGGACAGGGAGGTATATACAATGAGCAGTTCTTC. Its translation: CSVEAAGQGGIYNEQFF.